The clone carrying this T cell receptor (beta chain) turned up a few times. Its target is unknown. This sample stems from a study of T-cell memory formation after mild COVID-19. Study observations and caveats: Prior to infection, memory already included some responding clones, suggesting cross-reactive memory joined. Unconfirmed was the SARS-CoV-2 specificity of second-wave clones that peaked on day 37.

TCRdb redid the calling of the 5' RACE reads with MiXCR, one entry per CDR3 protein. This sample has about half a million distinct CDR3 sequences, with roughly 20% found just once. Germline CDR1 and CDR2: DFQATT and SNEGSKA (reference sequence). The CDR3 runs 19 residues. Trimming stripped 0 bases from V and 2 bases from J, with 26 bases between. The chain joins TRBV20-1 to TRBJ2-7; D ambiguous. The sequencing input was PBMCs or a T cell subset sorted from them (not recorded which). This TCR came from an adult woman who had mild COVID-19 (a few samples of this study predate the infection). Cell type and time point are not known. CDR3 region: CSARDHLLPGRQEAYEQYF. The CDR3 coding sequence is TGCAGTGCTAGAGACCACCTCCTCCCGGGCCGCCAAGAAGCCTACGAGCAGTACTTC.